A single sample is the source of the 2 T cell receptor beta chains below, sequenced in a study of blood T cell repertoires in COVID-19 (dated by TCRdb to 2020 to 2021). The library was produced with the immunoSEQ multiplex PCR assay. The clones in this table, taken by TCRdb from immuneACCESS, are in-frame only. Not every clone is retained; where verified, under half of the shortfall comes from an unresolved V gene, and the cause of the rest is unknown. This sample gives about 69,000 clones in total; around 80% of them show up just once. In total, the top ten clones hold around 9.6% of the sample. Material for sequencing was peripheral blood. All receptors derive from a woman of 80 years or more with acute or convalescent COVID-19.

The genes are TRBV18 and TRBJ2-1; 10 nucleotides align to TRBD2. In germline, CDR1 is KGHSH, CDR2 LQKENI. Trimming at V came to 2 bases and at J to 1 base, leaving 8 bases not matched to a gene. This CDR3 is 18 amino acids long. CDR3 DNA: TGTGCCAGCTCACCAAACTCCCTACTAGCGGGGTCCTACAATGAGCAGTTCTTC. It codes for CASSPNSLLAGSYNEQFF.

The chain recombines TRBV7-9 with TRBJ2-7; 8 bases agree with TRBD1. Germline lookup yields CDR1 SEHNR and CDR2 FQNEAQ (reference sequence). With 5 bases clipped from V and 6 bases from J, the junction kept 9 bases outside the gene matches. The CDR3 loop spans 14 amino acids. Here the CDR3 DNA reads TGTGCCAGCAGCCTGCCCGGGCAGGGGGCCGAGCAGTACTTC. Encoded protein: CASSLPGQGAEQYF.